The next 28 T cell receptor beta chains were all read from a single sample in a study of cytomegalovirus exposure and HLA in healthy donors. The PCR had 60 Vbeta and 13 Jbeta primers. Some clones are missing from TCRdb's copy, which holds only in-frame ones; the method was immunoSEQ multiplex PCR. The profile shows around 130,000 clones, 75% of them singletons. Sequencing was done on a sample of PBMCs. These receptors were taken from a woman aged 40 to 50 in good health and CMV-seropositive.

The gene calls are TRBV28 and TRBJ1-4; 7 nucleotides align to TRBD1. The J segment lost 5 bases and the V segment lost 7 bases, leaving 19 bases of the junction unmatched. CDR1 MDHEN and CDR2 SYDVKM come from the germline V gene. The CDR3 length is 18 residues. The CDR3 nucleotides are TGTGCCAGCAATTACCCTCCAACTGACAGGGAACCGAATGAAAAACTGTTTTTT. This sequence encodes CASNYPPTDREPNEKLFF. Complete variable domain (other parts from reference TRBV28 and TRBJ1-4): DVKVTQSSRYLVKRTGEKVFLECVQDMDHENMFWYRQDPGLGLRLIYFSYDVKMKEKGDIPEGYSVSREKKERFSLILESASTNQTSMYLCASNYPPTDREPNEKLFFGSGTQLSVL.

The chain combines TRBV2 with TRBJ2-5, with 7 bases matching TRBD1. This CDR3 is built from 18 residues. The germline V gene encodes CDR1 SNHLY and CDR2 FYNNEI. Losses at the gene ends were 5 bases for V and 7 bases for J; bases not matched to a gene: 22. CDR3 sequence reads: CASSTSSPGTAITGTQYF. DNA of the CDR3: TGTGCCAGCAGTACATCCTCGCCCGGGACAGCCATTACGGGGACCCAGTACTTC.

The V gene is TRBV27, the J gene TRBJ1-2; no definite D call. V lost 4 bases to trimming and J lost 8 bases, with 14 bases between them. Germline values: CDR1 MNHEY, CDR2 SMNVEV (reference sequence). The CDR3 is 13 amino acids. CDR3 bases: TGTGCCAGCAGTTCCCCCGCAGTGCCCGGCTACACCTTC. Its translation: CASSSPAVPGYTF.

The chain recombines TRBV5-6 with TRBJ2-2; D is uncertain. Germline CDR1 reads SGHDT; CDR2 reads YYEEEE. The CDR3 contains 11 residues. V shed 2 bases and J shed 7 bases, with 3 bases lying between them. CDR3 region: CASSFLGELFF. CDR3 bases: TGTGCCAGCAGCTTTCTCGGGGAGCTGTTTTTT.

In its sample, this clone was seen once. This may arise from a read error, as a much more abundant clone is one base away. The chain couples TRBV5-4 to TRBJ1-1, with a tentative D call TRBD1 (6 bases). In germline, CDR1 is SGHNT, CDR2 YYREEE (reference sequence). The ends were cut back, 4 bases at V and 1 base at J, with 11 bases in the middle. This CDR3 is built from 14 residues. The DNA for the CDR3 is TGTGCCAGCAGCGAGGGACACCCGAACACTGAAGCTTTCTTT. It codes for CASSEGHPNTEAFF.

The chain combines TRBV11-2 with TRBJ2-3, with 8 bases matching TRBD2. The CDR3 is made up of 16 amino acids. Losses at the gene ends were 2 bases for V and 4 bases for J; bases not matched to a gene: 8. Germline assignment: CDR1 SGHAT and CDR2 FQNNGV. This chain's CDR3 is CASSLRSSGGADTQYF. CDR3 nucleotide sequence: TGTGCCAGCAGCTTAAGGTCGAGCGGGGGTGCAGATACGCAGTATTTT.

This chain connects TRBV29-1 to TRBJ2-3; 14 bases map to TRBD2. In germline, CDR1 is SQVTM, CDR2 ANQGSEA. V was clipped by 5 bases and J by 6 bases; unmatched bases: 4. The CDR3 loop spans 14 amino acids. The CDR3, as DNA: TGCAGCGTTCGACTAGCGGGAGGGGTGGATACGCAGTATTTT. Its protein product is CSVRLAGGVDTQYF.

The chain carries TRBV9 and TRBJ2-1; a weak D match, TRBD1 (6 bases). CDR1 and CDR2 from the germline V gene are SGDLS and YYNGEE. This CDR3 has 17 residues. Trimming took off 0 bases at V and 0 bases at J, with 13 bases between the two ends. CDR3 in amino acids: CASSVDAGTRSYNEQFF. In DNA, the CDR3 is TGTGCCAGCAGCGTAGACGCAGGGACACGCTCCTACAATGAGCAGTTCTTC.

The chain has TRBV9 and TRBJ1-4, with D hard to call. This CDR3 has 15 amino acids. Trimming took off 0 bases at V and 6 bases at J, with 12 bases between the two ends. Germline V gene sequence: CDR1 SGDLS, CDR2 YYNGEE. The CDR3 loop reads CASSVEPGVHEKLFF. For the CDR3, the DNA is TGTGCCAGCAGCGTAGAGCCCGGGGTTCATGAAAAACTGTTTTTT. Based on the CDR3 plus reference TRBV9 and TRBJ1-4, the full variable domain is DSGVTQTPKHLITATGQRVTLRCSPRSGDLSVYWYQQSLDQGLQFLIQYYNGEERAKGNILERFSAQQFPDLHSELNLSSLELGDSALYFCASSVEPGVHEKLFFGSGTQLSVL.

The rearrangement links TRBV7-2 to TRBJ1-1, with 9 positions matching TRBD1. CDR3 length: 14 residues. V lost 6 bases to trimming and J lost 2 bases; unmatched junction nucleotides: 4. Germline V gene lookup returns CDR1 SGHTA and CDR2 FQGNSA. The CDR3 is CASRKTGGNTEAFF. Written as DNA, the CDR3 is TGTGCCAGCAGAAAGACAGGGGGAAACACTGAAGCTTTCTTT.

The chain's CDR3 is CASRLTDRSSYNSPLHF. The CDR3 bases are TGCGCCAGCAGACTAACGGACAGGAGCTCCTATAATTCACCCCTCCACTTT. V gene TRBV5-1 combines with J gene TRBJ1-6, with 7 bases that match TRBD1. The CDR3 covers 17 residues. After removal of 5 bases from V and 0 bases from J, the junction contained 8 bases not matched to a gene. CDR1 is SGHRS, CDR2 YFSETQ, per germline.

This rearrangement joins TRBV4-1 to TRBJ2-2; 7 bases are shared with TRBD1. Germline CDR1 and CDR2: MGHRA and YSYEKL. V lost 5 bases to trimming and J lost 4 bases; unmatched junction nucleotides: 7. The length of the CDR3 is 15 residues. The DNA for the CDR3 is TGCGCCAGCAGCTCCACAGGGGCGGTCACCGGGGAGCTGTTTTTT. This translates into CASSSTGAVTGELFF.

V usage is TRBV19 and J usage is TRBJ1-5, with TRBD1 matching 7 bases. The CDR3 runs 16 residues. Germline V gene lookup returns CDR1 LNHDA and CDR2 SQIVND (reference sequence). V was pared by 1 base and J by 0 bases, with 3 bases of the junction left unmatched. CDR3 loop: CASSIGRDSSNQPQHF. CDR3 in DNA: TGTGCCAGTAGTATAGGTCGGGACAGTAGCAATCAGCCCCAGCATTTT.

This clone is a singleton in its sample. Likely a read error: the CDR3 ends without its conserved phenylalanine or tryptophan. CDR3 nucleotides: TGTGCCACCAGCTACGACACATCCTACGAGCAGTACCTC. Translated, it gives CATSYDTSYEQYL. The chain uses TRBV6-6 and TRBJ2-7; D is unclear. The V gene's germline CDR1 is MNHNY and CDR2 SVGAGI (reference sequence). The CDR3 has 13 amino acids. The V and J ends lost 10 bases and 1 base respectively, with 14 bases between them.

The DNA for the CDR3 is TGTGCCAGCAGCTTATGGGGACGGGGGGCGCTGGGTCAGCCCCAGCATTTT. It encodes CASSLWGRGALGQPQHF. The chain links TRBV7-4 to TRBJ1-5; tentatively, D is TRBD1 (6 bases). The V and J ends lost 2 bases and 6 bases respectively, with 20 bases between them. The CDR3 contains 17 residues. From germline, CDR1 is SGHVT and CDR2 SQSDAQ.

V and J are TRBV4-1 and TRBJ1-2; possibly TRBD1 for D (6 bases). CDR1 and CDR2 from the germline V gene are MGHRA and YSYEKL. The V end lost 0 bases, the J end lost 1 base, and 9 bases lay between the germline ends. The CDR3 covers 15 residues. The CDR3 loop is CASSQEPGHNYGYTF. CDR3 coding DNA: TGCGCCAGCAGCCAAGAACCGGGACATAACTATGGCTACACCTTC.

This chain links TRBV5-6 with TRBJ2-2; 8 nucleotides align to TRBD1. Germline V gives CDR1 SGHDT, CDR2 YYEEEE. After removal of 5 bases from V and 4 bases from J, the junction contained 7 bases not matched to a gene. There are 15 residues in the CDR3. CDR3 coding DNA: TGTGCCAGCAGTTACGGACAGGGACGCACCGGGGAGCTGTTTTTT. It is translated as CASSYGQGRTGELFF.

A note on this clone: An end of the junction does not agree with germline; a read error may underlie this. The chain combines TRBV7-7 with TRBJ2-5; 10 nucleotides line up with TRBD2. The CDR3 consists of 17 residues. Per the germline V gene, CDR1 is SSHAT and CDR2 is FNYEAQ (reference sequence). The CDR3 region is CASSLAPIGTSAETQYF. Here the CDR3 DNA reads TGTGCTAGCAGCTTAGCTCCTATTGGGACTAGCGCGGAGACCCAGTACTTC.

The rearrangement links TRBV18 to TRBJ1-1; D unclear. V gave up 3 bases and J gave up 0 bases, with 8 bases separating them. The length of the CDR3 is 14 residues. Germline CDR1 and CDR2: KGHSH and LQKENI. CDR3 sequence (DNA): TGTGCCAGCTCACCGGAGGCCCTGAACACTGAAGCTTTCTTT. This translates into CASSPEALNTEAFF.

The chain couples TRBV15 to TRBJ2-7, with TRBD2 identical over 11 bases. Germline V lookup: CDR1 LNHNV, CDR2 YYDKDF (reference sequence). V shed 5 bases, J shed 3 bases, and the junction held 18 bases outside the gene matches. This CDR3 comprises 19 residues. The CDR3 coding sequence is TGTGCCACCAGCTTCCCTGCCGGGACTAGCGGCACCTTAAACTACGAGCAGTACTTC. This sequence encodes CATSFPAGTSGTLNYEQYF.

This clone has just a few counts. The chain couples TRBV7-9 to TRBJ2-2; D is undetermined. Between the trimmed V and J ends, which lost 3 bases and 0 bases, there was a span of 11 bases. CDR1 and CDR2 from the germline V gene are SEHNR and FQNEAQ (reference sequence). The CDR3 contains 16 residues. The CDR3 nucleotides are TGTGCCAGCAGCTTTCTAGAGATGGCGAACACCGGGGAGCTGTTTTTT. Its protein is CASSFLEMANTGELFF.

The chain links TRBV6-5 to TRBJ2-5; tentative D call: TRBD1 (6 bases). V was shortened by 1 base and J by 5 bases, with 14 bases between the two germline ends. The germline CDR1 and CDR2 sequences are MNHEY and SVGAGI. The CDR3 spans 15 residues. The CDR3 nucleotides read TGTGCCAGCAGTTACTTTTCAGGGGCAGGGGAGACCCAGTACTTC. Translated: CASSYFSGAGETQYF.

V and J are TRBV7-9 and TRBJ2-3, with D possibly TRBD2 on 5 matching bases. The germline gives CDR1 SEHNR, CDR2 FQNEAQ (reference sequence). V lost 5 bases and J 0 bases, leaving 15 bases between the germline ends. The CDR3 consists of 16 residues. Here the CDR3 reads CASSVEDSSSTDTQYF. The CDR3 DNA reads TGTGCCAGCAGCGTTGAGGACTCCTCGAGCACAGATACGCAGTATTTT.

This clone appeared once. The V and J genes are TRBV4-3 and TRBJ2-1; 14 nucleotides agree with TRBD2. V trimming: 1 base; J trimming: 2 bases; junction bases outside the gene matches: 1. The CDR3 totals 17 residues. The germline CDR1 and CDR2 sequences are LGHNA and YSLEER. The CDR3 sequence is CASSQGGLAGAYNEQFF. DNA of the CDR3: TGCGCCAGCAGCCAAGGGGGACTAGCGGGAGCCTACAATGAGCAGTTCTTC.

The CDR3 sequence: CASSLSDSINQPQHF. The DNA of the CDR3 is TGTGCCAGCAGCTTATCTGATAGCATAAATCAGCCCCAGCATTTT. V usage is TRBV7-8 and J usage is TRBJ1-5, with unresolved D. In germline, CDR1 is SGHVS, CDR2 FQNEAQ. Trimming left V 2 bases short and J 4 bases short, with 12 bases between. The CDR3 has 15 residues.

The chain links TRBV4-3 to TRBJ2-5; D ambiguous. The CDR3 has 16 residues. Germline CDR1 and CDR2: LGHNA and YSLEER. V was cut by 0 bases and J by 2 bases, with 13 bases left in between. The DNA of the CDR3 is TGCGCCAGCAGCCAAGATCCGGGTGGCAGTCAAGAGACCCAGTACTTC. Amino acid sequence: CASSQDPGGSQETQYF.

CDR3 sequence reads: CASSETGASYEQYF. CDR3 nucleotide sequence: TGTGCCAGCAGTGAAACAGGAGCCTCCTACGAGCAGTACTTC. The chain employs TRBV6-1 and TRBJ2-7, with D maybe TRBD1 (5 bases). The germline gives CDR1 MNHNS, CDR2 SASEGT. CDR3 length equals 14 residues. V was trimmed by 2 bases and J by 0 bases, leaving 8 bases between them.

This chain joins TRBV5-1 and TRBJ1-2, with D hard to call. The germline V and J ends were trimmed by 4 bases and 2 bases, with 6 bases remaining between them. The CDR3 consists of 12 residues. The V gene's germline CDR1 is SGHRS and CDR2 YFSETQ. The CDR3 nucleotides read TGCGCCAGCAGCGAAGCAAACTATGGCTACACCTTC. Translation: CASSEANYGYTF. Filled out from reference TRBV5-1 and TRBJ1-2, the complete variable domain reads KAGVTQTPRYLIKTRGQQVTLSCSPISGHRSVSWYQQTPGQGLQFLFEYFSETQRNKGNFPGRFSGRQFSNSRSEMNVSTLELGDSALYLCASSEANYGYTFGSGTRLTVV.